This is a list of T cell receptor beta chains from one sample in a study of OX40 agonist ivuxolimab in advanced cancers. Using immunoSEQ multiplex PCR, the repertoire was profiled, and TCRdb retains in-frame clones only, with some absent. This sample yields around 68,000 clones, of which approximately 90% are seen a single time; roughly 1% belongs to the top ten. The sequenced sample was CD4+ or CD8+ T cells sorted from blood, obtained in a trial of the OX40 agonist ivuxolimab. These receptors all stem from an adult with an advanced solid tumor such as melanoma, head and neck, liver or kidney cancer. The CDR3 runs from the conserved cysteine through the conserved F or W. The D gene is left open where the match is weak. A clone size is listed for some rows: how often the clone was seen (once, few, many), or a class if it is expanded.

TGTGCCAGCAGCCCGGGGATTACAGGGATGGCAAATTCACCCCTCCACTTT	CASSPGITGMANSPLHF	-	TRBV5-4	TRBJ1-6	-
TGTGCCTGGAGTGTCAGCCCGGGGGGATCTGGGGCCAACGTCCTGACTTTC	CAWSVSPGGSGANVLTF	TRBD2	TRBV30	TRBJ2-6	-
TGTGCCAGCAGCCCCCGGGGGCAGGGGAACGAGCAGTTCTTC	CASSPRGQGNEQFF	-	TRBV11-1	TRBJ2-1	-
TGTGCCAGCAGTGAGGTCCTCGGAAGGCAGGGGGCGGATGGCTACACCTTC	CASSEVLGRQGADGYTF	TRBD1	TRBV6-1	TRBJ1-2	-
TGCGCCAGCAGCTTGGGGGCGAACTATGGCTACACCTTC	CASSLGANYGYTF	-	TRBV5-1	TRBJ1-2	-
TGTGCCAGCAGTGTTGGACAGGGGGCTCCCTCCTACGAGCAGTACTTC	CASSVGQGAPSYEQYF	TRBD1	TRBV6-1	TRBJ2-7	-
TGTGCCAGCAGTCTTCTGAATGAGCAGTTCTTC	CASSLLNEQFF	-	TRBV2	TRBJ2-1	once
TGTGCCAGCAGCCAAACCAGGACAGGGGGCTCAGATACGCAGTATTTT	CASSQTRTGGSDTQYF	TRBD1	TRBV7-9	TRBJ2-3	once
TGTGCCAGCAGTCGGGACCGGAACACTGAAGCTTTCTTT	CASSRDRNTEAFF	-	TRBV6-5	TRBJ1-1	once
TGTGCCTGGAGTCTGATCAGGGGTAATTCACCCCTCCACTTT	CAWSLIRGNSPLHF	-	TRBV30	TRBJ1-6	-
TGTGCCTGGAGCCCGGGACAGCTGGACACTGAAGCTTTCTTT	CAWSPGQLDTEAFF	TRBD1	TRBV30	TRBJ1-1	-
TGTGCCAGCAGCCCCGGGACTAGAAGGGGTGAGCAGTTCTTC	CASSPGTRRGEQFF	TRBD2	TRBV6-6	TRBJ2-1	-
TGTGCCAGCAGCGCGGGGGTCCTTGGACAGGGTGTTTGGGGCTACACCTTC	CASSAGVLGQGVWGYTF	TRBD1	TRBV9	TRBJ1-2	-
TGTGCCACCAGCAGAACTACACAGGGGGGGTCGGAACCCCAGCATTTT	CATSRTTQGGSEPQHF	TRBD1	TRBV15	TRBJ1-5	-
TGTGCCAGCAGGTTGTCGGGGGGGACCTACGAGCAGTACTTC	CASRLSGGTYEQYF	TRBD2	TRBV11-2	TRBJ2-7	once
TGTGCCAGCAGCTTCTCCGGGACAAACACCGGGGAGCTGTTTTTT	CASSFSGTNTGELFF	-	TRBV6-4	TRBJ2-2	-
TGTGCCAGCAGGCTTACAGGGGGGAGGAGTGAAGCTTTCTTT	CASRLTGGRSEAFF	TRBD1	TRBV11-2	TRBJ1-1	-
TGTGCCAGCAGCCCCCCCGACAGGGACAATTCACCCCTCCACTTT	CASSPPDRDNSPLHF	TRBD1	TRBV4-2	TRBJ1-6	-
TGCGCCAGCAGCGGGAGATACGAGCAGTACTTC	CASSGRYEQYF	-	TRBV5-1	TRBJ2-7	-
TGTGCCAGCAGGCTTACAGGGGGTGAAAACACTGAAGCTTTCTTT	CASRLTGGENTEAFF	TRBD1	TRBV11-1	TRBJ1-1	-
TGTGCCAGCAGCCTAGGGGGGGCTAACGAAAAACTGTTTTTT	CASSLGGANEKLFF	-	TRBV9	TRBJ1-4	-
TGTGCCAGCAGCTTAGGAACAGGGGATCAAGAGACCCAGTACTTC	CASSLGTGDQETQYF	TRBD1	TRBV5-8	TRBJ2-5	-